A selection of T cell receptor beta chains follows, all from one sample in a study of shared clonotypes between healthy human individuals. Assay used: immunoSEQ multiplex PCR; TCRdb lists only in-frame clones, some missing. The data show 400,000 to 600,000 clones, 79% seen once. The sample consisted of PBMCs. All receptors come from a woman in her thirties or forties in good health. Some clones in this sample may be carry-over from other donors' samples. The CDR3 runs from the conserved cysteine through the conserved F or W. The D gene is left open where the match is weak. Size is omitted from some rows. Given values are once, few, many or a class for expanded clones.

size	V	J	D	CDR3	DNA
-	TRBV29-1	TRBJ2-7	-	CSVEDSTAYEQYF	TGCAGCGTTGAGGACAGCACGGCGTACGAGCAGTACTTC
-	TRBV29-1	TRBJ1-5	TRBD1	CSVAGTAGQPQHF	TGCAGCGTTGCGGGGACAGCGGGTCAGCCCCAGCATTTT
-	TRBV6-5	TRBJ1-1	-	CASKGWGATEAFF	TGTGCCAGCAAAGGGTGGGGGGCCACTGAAGCTTTCTTT
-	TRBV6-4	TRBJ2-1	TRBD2	CASSDEAGEVNEQFF	TGTGCCAGCAGTGACGAAGCGGGAGAGGTCAATGAGCAGTTCTTC
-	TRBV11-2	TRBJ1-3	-	CASSQFQSSGNTIYF	TGTGCCAGCAGCCAGTTTCAAAGCTCTGGAAACACCATATATTTT
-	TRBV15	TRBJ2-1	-	CATSRGLGLAYNEQFF	TGTGCCACCAGCAGAGGCCTAGGGCTAGCTTACAATGAGCAGTTCTTC
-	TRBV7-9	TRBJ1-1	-	CASSSTLPVGTEAFF	TGTGCCAGCAGCTCGACCCTCCCGGTTGGGACTGAAGCTTTCTTT
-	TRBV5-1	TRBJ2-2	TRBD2	CASSTGLANTGELFF	TGCGCCAGCAGCACGGGACTAGCGAACACCGGGGAGCTGTTTTTT
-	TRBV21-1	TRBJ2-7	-	CASSKLGSGSMYEQYF	TGTGCCAGCAGCAAACTGGGTAGCGGGAGTATGTACGAGCAGTACTTC
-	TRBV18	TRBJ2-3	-	CASSRAGGHSTDTQYF	TGTGCCAGCTCACGTGCTGGTGGACACAGCACAGATACGCAGTATTTT
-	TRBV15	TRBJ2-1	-	CATSSRLDGVEQFF	TGTGCCACCAGCTCTCGACTAGACGGGGTTGAGCAGTTCTTC
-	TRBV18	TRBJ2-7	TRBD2	CASSQRPGTSGTYEQYF	TGTGCCAGCTCTCAACGCCCCGGGACTAGCGGAACCTACGAGCAGTACTTC
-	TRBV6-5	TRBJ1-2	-	CASSLRGSYGYTF	TGTGCCAGCAGCCTACGGGGTTCTTATGGCTACACCTTC
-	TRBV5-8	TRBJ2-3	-	CASSSRGGAEGTDTQYF	TGTGCCAGCAGCTCGAGGGGTGGAGCGGAGGGCACAGATACGCAGTATTTT
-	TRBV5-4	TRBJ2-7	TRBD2	CASSLGASGIYEQYF	TGTGCCAGCAGCTTGGGGGCTAGCGGGATCTACGAGCAGTACTTC
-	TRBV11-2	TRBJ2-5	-	CASSSLLARGEETQYF	TGTGCCAGCAGCTCCCTGTTGGCTAGAGGCGAAGAGACCCAGTACTTC
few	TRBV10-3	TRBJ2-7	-	CATRLAGSVGEQYF	TGTGCCACTCGCCTGGCCGGGTCTGTCGGAGAGCAGTACTTC
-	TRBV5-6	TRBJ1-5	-	CASSRGAGDQPQHF	TGTGCCAGCAGCCGAGGCGCAGGGGACCAGCCCCAGCATTTT
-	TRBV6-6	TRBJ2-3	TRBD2	CASSKTAGAVTDTQYF	TGTGCCAGCAGCAAGACAGCGGGGGCCGTCACAGATACGCAGTATTTT
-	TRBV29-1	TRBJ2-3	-	CSAKTSTDTQYF	TGCAGCGCAAAGACTAGCACAGATACGCAGTATTTT
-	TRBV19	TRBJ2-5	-	CASGMGGRQETQYF	TGTGCCAGTGGCATGGGTGGAAGGCAAGAGACCCAGTACTTC
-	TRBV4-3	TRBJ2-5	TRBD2	CASSPGLAARWETQYF	TGCGCCAGCAGCCCCGGACTAGCGGCCCGTTGGGAGACCCAGTACTTC
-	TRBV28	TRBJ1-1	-	CASTRRENTEAFF	TGTGCCAGCACCCGCAGGGAGAACACTGAAGCTTTCTTT
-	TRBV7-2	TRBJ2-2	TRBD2	CASSPTSGTGELFF	TGTGCCAGCAGCCCAACTAGCGGGACGGGGGAGCTGTTTTTT
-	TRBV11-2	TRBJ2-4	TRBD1	CASSLGTGGDIQYF	TGTGCCAGCAGCTTAGGGACAGGGGGGGACATTCAGTACTTC
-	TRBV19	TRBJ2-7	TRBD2	CASSFRDLGLAAYEQYF	TGTGCCAGTAGTTTCCGGGATCTGGGACTAGCGGCCTACGAGCAGTACTTC
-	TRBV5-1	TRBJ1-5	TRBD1	CASSSGQGGQPQHF	TGCGCCAGCAGCTCCGGACAGGGCGGTCAGCCCCAGCATTTT
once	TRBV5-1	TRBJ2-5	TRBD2	CASSLFAAGDQETQYF	TGCGCCAGCAGCTTGTTCGCAGCGGGAGATCAAGAGACCCAGTACTTC
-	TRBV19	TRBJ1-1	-	CASRSGTSGNTEAFF	TGTGCCAGTAGATCCGGAACTTCGGGGAACACTGAAGCTTTCTTT
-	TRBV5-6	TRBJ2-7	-	CASSLAAAGSLQHYEQYF	TGTGCCAGCAGCTTGGCCGCGGCAGGATCCCTCCAACACTACGAGCAGTACTTC
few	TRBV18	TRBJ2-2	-	CASFPDLSNTGELFF	TGTGCCAGCTTCCCGGACCTATCGAACACCGGGGAGCTGTTTTTT
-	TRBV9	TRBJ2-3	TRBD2	CASSVGTSGYTDTQYF	TGTGCCAGCAGCGTAGGGACTAGCGGTTACACAGATACGCAGTATTTT
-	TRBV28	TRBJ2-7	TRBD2	CASSTPSGRFYEQYF	TGTGCCAGCAGTACCCCTAGCGGGAGATTTTACGAGCAGTACTTC
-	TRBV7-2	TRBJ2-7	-	CASSLGGQIDEQYF	TGTGCCAGCAGCTTGGGGGGGCAAATCGACGAGCAGTACTTC
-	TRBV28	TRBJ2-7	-	CASSHHPPQYF	TGTGCCAGCAGTCACCACCCCCCGCAGTACTTC
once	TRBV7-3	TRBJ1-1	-	CASSRQGGNTEAFF	TGTGCCAGCAGCAGGCAGGGCGGGAACACTGAAGCTTTCTTT
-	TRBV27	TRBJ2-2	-	CASSLGQGWTGELFF	TGTGCCAGCAGTTTGGGGCAGGGGTGGACCGGGGAGCTGTTTTTT
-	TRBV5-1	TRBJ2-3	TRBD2	CASSLRDYRTDTQYF	TGCGCCAGCAGCTTGCGGGACTACCGCACAGATACGCAGTATTTT
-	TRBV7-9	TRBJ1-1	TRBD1	CASSLGTANTEAFF	TGTGCCAGCAGCCTAGGGACAGCGAACACTGAAGCTTTCTTT
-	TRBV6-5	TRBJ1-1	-	CASSWGGARTEAFF	TGTGCCAGCAGTTGGGGAGGGGCGAGGACTGAAGCTTTCTTT
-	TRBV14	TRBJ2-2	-	CASSQFVIVRTGELFF	TGTGCCAGCAGCCAATTTGTAATAGTCCGCACCGGGGAGCTGTTTTTT
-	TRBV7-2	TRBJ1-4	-	CASAPGPNEKLFF	TGTGCCAGCGCCCCGGGCCCTAATGAAAAACTGTTTTTT
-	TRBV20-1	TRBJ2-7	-	CSATEYEQYF	TGCAGTGCTACCGAGTACGAGCAGTACTTC
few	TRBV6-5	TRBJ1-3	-	CASSYDSLSGNTIYF	TGTGCCAGCAGTTACGACAGCCTCTCTGGAAACACCATATATTTT
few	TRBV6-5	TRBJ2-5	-	CASSWGEQETQYF	TGTGCCAGCAGTTGGGGGGAGCAAGAGACCCAGTACTTC
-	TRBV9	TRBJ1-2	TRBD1	CASSPGGGGYGGYTF	TGTGCCAGCAGCCCCGGGGGAGGGGGCTACGGTGGCTACACCTTC
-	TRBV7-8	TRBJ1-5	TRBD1	CASSPDRVGQPQHF	TGTGCCAGCAGCCCGGACAGGGTAGGACAGCCCCAGCATTTT
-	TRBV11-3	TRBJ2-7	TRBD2	CASSVSGTKYEQYF	TGTGCCAGCAGCGTATCCGGGACTAAATACGAGCAGTACTTC
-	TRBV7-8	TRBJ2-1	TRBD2	CASSLVLIGGNEQFF	TGTGCCAGCAGCTTAGTTCTAATCGGGGGGAATGAGCAGTTCTTC